The text below deals with one T cell receptor (beta chain). Germline V gene lookup returns CDR1 SGDLS and CDR2 YYNGEE. Losses at the gene ends were 6 bases for V and 0 bases for J; bases not matched to a gene: 2. The CDR3 is 13 amino acids. The method was immunoSEQ multiplex PCR; TCRdb's version includes in-frame clones alone and lacks a portion of them. The data show about 90,000 clones, with 80% seen just once and approximately 10% held by the top ten. This sample was taken from a study of blood T cell repertoires in COVID-19. Turning to the study itself: T cells, B-cell-depleted T cells, or PBMCs supplied cDNA or gDNA.

The chain is built from TRBV9 and TRBJ2-5; TRBD2 matches 7 bases. The sample consisted of peripheral blood. The sequence derives from a woman in her seventies with acute or convalescent COVID-19. The CDR3 nucleotides read TGTGCCAGCACCCGGGGGGACCAAGAGACCCAGTACTTC. Translated: CASTRGDQETQYF.